The source of this T cell receptor (beta chain) is a study of beta chain features in type 1 diabetes. This clone was counted a single time. The V and J ends lost 1 base and 10 bases, in that order; junction bases with no gene match: 6. CDR3 size: 15 residues. Germline V CDR1 and CDR2: SGHTA, FQGNSA. Sorting of CD4+ naive, central memory, regulatory and stem cell-like memory cells was performed via CD45RO/CCR7/CD25/CD127/CD95/CD27. Of the isolated RNA, all was reverse transcribed, and so the sequenced material was expressed TCRB transcripts. Sequencing used immunoSEQ multiplex PCR; TCRdb keeps in-frame clones, though not all of them. The sample consists of 20,000 to 30,000 clones, roughly 69% of them appearing once.

This chain joins TRBV7-2 and TRBJ1-6, with TRBD1 matching 8 bases. The source material was Tregs from blood. This clonotype was obtained from a woman aged 40 to 55 in good health. As DNA, the CDR3 is TGTGCCAGCAGCTTAGATACAGGGGGTAGGTCACCCCTCCACTTT. Amino acids: CASSLDTGGRSPLHF.